A selection of T cell receptor beta chains follows, all from one sample in a study of cytomegalovirus exposure and HLA in healthy donors. Assay used: immunoSEQ multiplex PCR; TCRdb lists only in-frame clones, some missing. The sample lists more than 140,000 clones, approximately 82% occurring once. The sequenced sample consisted of PBMCs. The receptors derive from a woman aged 35 to 49 in good health and CMV-seronegative. The CDR3 runs from the conserved cysteine through the conserved F or W. The size of a clone is reported for some rows only, either as once, few or many, or as a class for expanded clones.

V gene: TRBV7-9
clone size: NA
CDR3 protein: CASSLQREQYF

V gene: TRBV7-9
clone size: NA
CDR3 protein: CASSPDRSDEQYF

V gene: TRBV19
clone size: NA
CDR3 protein: CASRGASTAHETQYF

V gene: TRBV29-1
clone size: NA
CDR3 protein: CSVVNGVNLYEQYF

V gene: TRBV4-3
clone size: NA
CDR3 protein: CASSQDRTSHYNEQFF

V gene: TRBV5-6
clone size: NA
CDR3 protein: CASSWGGDRGTF

V gene: TRBV7-9
clone size: few
CDR3 protein: CASSYRLAGVGETQYF

V gene: TRBV5-1
clone size: NA
CDR3 protein: CASSWGQGNTIYF

V gene: TRBV19
clone size: few
CDR3 protein: CASSIRSNYGYTF

V gene: TRBV28
clone size: NA
CDR3 protein: CASVEAPNTEAFF

V gene: TRBV7-6
clone size: NA
CDR3 protein: CASSPEPPSYEQYF

V gene: TRBV28
clone size: NA
CDR3 protein: CASTRYTEAFF

V gene: TRBV7-2
clone size: NA
CDR3 protein: CASSLVRSALTDTQYF

V gene: TRBV4-2
clone size: few
CDR3 protein: CASSQRDRVQETQYF

V gene: TRBV10-1
clone size: NA
CDR3 protein: CASSPGGNTEAFF

V gene: TRBV5-6
clone size: NA
CDR3 protein: CASRYRGSRAFGQFF

V gene: TRBV19
clone size: NA
CDR3 protein: CASSMDRGGNQPQHF

V gene: TRBV28
clone size: NA
CDR3 protein: CASMRLALDTQYF

V gene: TRBV27
clone size: NA
CDR3 protein: CASSGQGYEQYF

V gene: TRBV4-1
clone size: few
CDR3 protein: CASSQDGGASGIEFYEQYF

V gene: TRBV19
clone size: NA
CDR3 protein: CVSRPPSGETQYF

V gene: TRBV7-9
clone size: NA
CDR3 protein: CSSSHTGWSSYEQYF

V gene: TRBV28
clone size: NA
CDR3 protein: CASHTSGARETQYF

V gene: TRBV9
clone size: NA
CDR3 protein: CASSVEVGYNEQFF

V gene: TRBV27
clone size: NA
CDR3 protein: CASSLEAGGRAFF

V gene: TRBV5-1
clone size: once
CDR3 protein: CASSPGTGDSETQYF

V gene: TRBV28
clone size: NA
CDR3 protein: CASSSLAVPNKQYF

V gene: TRBV2
clone size: NA
CDR3 protein: CASLGQGLRNTEAFF

V gene: TRBV19
clone size: NA
CDR3 protein: CASSITTTGVQETQYF

V gene: TRBV27
clone size: NA
CDR3 protein: CASSFDGGTNEKLFF

V gene: TRBV4-2
clone size: NA
CDR3 protein: CASSQGQFEQPQHF

V gene: TRBV9
clone size: NA
CDR3 protein: CASSDQDYTDTQYF

V gene: TRBV9
clone size: NA
CDR3 protein: CASSVARRVQGQLRYTF

V gene: TRBV11-1
clone size: NA
CDR3 protein: CASSPRTGGAGELFF

V gene: TRBV7-2
clone size: NA
CDR3 protein: CASSPWTGRYQPQHF

V gene: TRBV19
clone size: NA
CDR3 protein: CASRGTGTGTQETQYF

V gene: TRBV7-2
clone size: once
CDR3 protein: CASSSDRGRAFF

V gene: TRBV11-3
clone size: NA
CDR3 protein: CASSLDRARDTQYF

V gene: TRBV15
clone size: once
CDR3 protein: CATSSLAGDTKNIQYF

V gene: TRBV7-7
clone size: NA
CDR3 protein: CASSPRMGAGQYF

V gene: TRBV6-1
clone size: NA
CDR3 protein: CASSEQGSYEQYF